The next 12 T cell receptor beta chains were all read from a single sample in a study of blood T cell repertoires in COVID-19. Sequenced by immunoSEQ multiplex PCR; TCRdb stores in-frame clones only, minus some. This sample carries about 200,000 clones, around 86% of them seen once, and the ten largest clones take roughly 4.1%. Specimen: peripheral blood. These receptors came from a man in his fifties or sixties with acute or convalescent COVID-19.

DNA of the CDR3: TGTGCCAGCACCTGGGGGGGCCCCTACGAGCAGTACTTC. Protein: CASTWGGPYEQYF. The V and J genes are TRBV11-2 and TRBJ2-7; tentative D call: TRBD2 (7 bases). Trimming took off 7 bases at V and 2 bases at J, with 12 bases between the two ends. Germline V gives CDR1 SGHAT, CDR2 FQNNGV. This CDR3 contains 13 residues. Filled out from reference TRBV11-2 and TRBJ2-7, the complete variable domain reads EAGVAQSPRYKIIEKRQSVAFWCNPISGHATLYWYQQILGQGPKLLIQFQNNGVVDDSQLPKDRFSAERLKGVDSTLKIQPAKLEDSAVYLCASTWGGPYEQYFGPGTRLTVT.

V usage is TRBV6-5 and J usage is TRBJ2-3; the D is unclear. V was pared by 7 bases and J by 2 bases, with 16 bases between. Germline values: CDR1 MNHEY, CDR2 SVGAGI. The CDR3 has 15 residues. CDR3 protein: CASKPGTRLTDTQYF. The CDR3 DNA reads as TGTGCCAGCAAGCCCGGCACAAGACTCACAGATACGCAGTATTTT.

This clone appeared a few times. The genes are TRBV6-5 and TRBJ1-1; no reliable D call. The V end was cut by 11 bases, the J end by 0 bases, with 13 bases between. The CDR3 spans 13 residues. Germline assignment: CDR1 MNHEY and CDR2 SVGAGI. CDR3 coding DNA: TGTGCCGGGTCAAATCGGGTGAACACTGAAGCTTTCTTT. Protein product: CAGSNRVNTEAFF.

In this sample, this clone turned up once. The V call is TRBV6-5, the J call TRBJ2-2, with TRBD1 matching 7 bases. Per the germline V gene, CDR1 is MNHEY and CDR2 is SVGAGI. V was pared by 9 bases and J by 1 base, with 8 bases of the junction left unmatched. This CDR3 is 15 amino acids long. CDR3 amino acids: CASIKGARNTGELFF. DNA for the CDR3: TGTGCCAGTATAAAGGGGGCTCGGAACACCGGGGAGCTGTTTTTT.

This chain uses TRBV7-9 with TRBJ1-2; perhaps TRBD1 as D (6 bases). The V and J ends lost 5 bases and 6 bases respectively, with 13 bases between them. Germline V gene sequence: CDR1 SEHNR, CDR2 FQNEAQ (reference sequence). This CDR3 has 13 amino acids. The CDR3 DNA follows: TGTGCCAGCAGCAAATACGGACAGAATGGCTACACCTTC. This encodes CASSKYGQNGYTF.

The CDR3 sequence: CASSLGRGRETQYF. CDR3 DNA sequence: TGTGCCAGCAGCTTAGGCAGGGGGCGGGAGACCCAGTACTTC. The V call is TRBV7-7, the J call TRBJ2-5; 8 nucleotides agree with TRBD1. Unmatched junction bases numbered 3, after V lost 1 base and J lost 5 bases. CDR1 SSHAT and CDR2 FNYEAQ come from the germline V gene (reference sequence). There are 14 residues in the CDR3.

V usage is TRBV9 and J usage is TRBJ2-6; 11 bases are a match to TRBD1. The V segment lost 6 bases and the J segment 0 bases; nucleotides outside the gene matches: 5. Germline V gene sequence: CDR1 SGDLS, CDR2 YYNGEE. CDR3 length: 17 residues. The CDR3 DNA is TGTGCCAGCACCTCGGACAGGGGGCTCTCTGGGGCCAACGTCCTGACTTTC. Its protein product is CASTSDRGLSGANVLTF.

The CDR3 is CASSLRPGQDTEAFF. CDR3 in DNA: TGCGCCAGCAGCTTGCGTCCAGGGCAGGACACTGAAGCTTTCTTT. The chain has TRBV5-1 and TRBJ1-1, with D possibly being TRBD1 (5 bases). V lost 1 base and J lost 3, with 13 bases in between. This CDR3 is built from 15 residues. CDR1 is SGHRS, CDR2 YFSETQ, per germline.

This clone was counted a single time. This chain uses TRBV27 with TRBJ2-4, with 9 bases identical to TRBD1. The CDR3 length is 13 residues. V was clipped by 3 bases and J by 11 bases; unmatched bases: 5. Germline V gene data show CDR1 as MNHEY and CDR2 as SMNVEV (reference sequence). Written as DNA, the CDR3 is TGTGCCAGCAGTTTGGGGGACAGGGCAGTTCAGTACTTC. This sequence encodes CASSLGDRAVQYF.

The chain carries TRBV7-8 and TRBJ2-3; 9 bases match TRBD2. This CDR3 has 14 amino acids. V shed 3 bases and J 4 bases; nucleotides not matched to a gene: 2. The germline gives CDR1 SGHVS, CDR2 FQNEAQ. CDR3 sequence (DNA): TGTGCCAGCAGCTTTCTAGCGGGGCCAGATACGCAGTATTTT. Protein sequence: CASSFLAGPDTQYF.

This clone was picked up a small number of times. The chain carries TRBV30 and TRBJ1-4, with a tentative D call TRBD1 (5 bases). This CDR3 comprises 15 residues. Germline loops: CDR1 GTSNPN, CDR2 SVGIG (reference sequence). V was cut by 2 bases and J by 0 bases, with 10 bases left in between. CDR3 region: CAWSKGLATNEKLFF. CDR3 in DNA: TGTGCCTGGAGTAAGGGGCTCGCAACTAATGAAAAACTGTTTTTT.

V is TRBV28 and J is TRBJ1-2, with 9 bases aligning to TRBD1. V shed 4 bases and J 0 bases; nucleotides not matched to a gene: 9. This CDR3 has 17 residues. The V gene's germline CDR1 is MDHEN and CDR2 SYDVKM. The CDR3 region is CASSSGGQGRPNYGYTF. The CDR3 bases are TGTGCCAGCAGTTCCGGGGGACAGGGTCGACCTAACTATGGCTACACCTTC.